What follows are 18 T cell receptor beta chains derived from one specimen sequenced in a study of Ad26.COV2.S vaccination and SARS-CoV-2 variants. Treatment indicated: around 19 received Ad26.COV2.S at low or high dose, single or two shots; about 5 received placebo; per-sample allocation not given. The study sampled participants on day 63 after the first vaccine or placebo injection. TCRdb keeps only in-frame clones here, not all; method: immunoSEQ multiplex PCR. The profile shows about 480,000 clones, roughly 85% of them singletons. Specimen: peripheral blood, collected in a trial of Ad26.COV2.S vaccine versus placebo. These receptors came from a person between 18 and 60 years old who received the Ad26.COV2.S COVID-19 vaccine or a placebo.

The rearrangement links TRBV28 to TRBJ1-5; D gene unclear. The CDR3 has 14 residues. V was clipped by 7 bases and J by 4 bases, with 14 bases between them. Per germline, CDR1 MDHEN and CDR2 SYDVKM. CDR3: CASKPSAGNQPQHF. The CDR3 DNA reads as TGTGCCAGCAAACCTTCCGCGGGAAATCAGCCCCAGCATTTT.

The chain combines TRBV2 with TRBJ1-5, with D hard to call. The CDR3 runs 14 residues. Trimming took off 7 bases at V and 4 bases at J, with 14 bases between the two ends. Germline CDR1 reads SNHLY; CDR2 reads FYNNEI. CDR3 bases: TGTGCCAGCAAGGTGCGGCAGATTAATCAGCCCCAGCATTTT. This encodes CASKVRQINQPQHF.

V usage is TRBV24-1 and J usage is TRBJ2-2; D may be TRBD1 (6 bases). Germline lookup yields CDR1 KGHDR and CDR2 SFDVKD. V lost 9 bases and J lost 4, with 20 bases in between. The CDR3 contains 16 residues. CDR3 amino acids: CATRVLWTASTGELFF. Here the CDR3 DNA reads TGTGCCACCCGCGTCCTCTGGACAGCGAGCACCGGGGAGCTGTTTTTT.

The V gene is TRBV4-3, the J gene TRBJ1-2; 8 bases map to TRBD1. CDR1 is LGHNA and CDR2 is YSLEER in the germline V gene. The CDR3 length is 16 residues. The V segment lost 4 bases and the J segment 4 bases; nucleotides outside the gene matches: 11. The CDR3 sequence is CASSPDGTGVIYGYTF. The CDR3 nucleotides read TGCGCCAGCAGCCCGGACGGGACAGGTGTTATCTATGGCTACACCTTC.

The rearrangement links TRBV27 to TRBJ1-5; possibly TRBD1 for D (6 bases). Between the trimmed V and J ends, which lost 3 bases and 5 bases, there was a span of 14 bases. The CDR3 contains 15 residues. The germline V gene encodes CDR1 MNHEY and CDR2 SMNVEV (reference sequence). The CDR3 loop reads CASSFLGGSDQPQHF. The DNA of the CDR3 is TGTGCCAGCAGTTTTTTAGGGGGGTCGGATCAGCCCCAGCATTTT.

The genes are TRBV7-6 and TRBJ2-3; TRBD2 matches 9 bases. CDR1 and CDR2 (germline): SGHVS, FNYEAQ. The CDR3 sequence is 16 residues long. Germline trimming cut 5 bases from V and 5 bases from J; bases unmatched to any gene: 11. CDR3 amino acids: CASSPGLAPPVDTQYF. In DNA form, the CDR3 reads TGTGCCAGCAGCCCGGGACTAGCCCCTCCGGTAGATACGCAGTATTTT.

On this clone: Other DNA sequences in this sample translate to the same CDR3. The chain recombines TRBV3-1 (or the pseudogene TRBV3-2) with TRBJ2-1; tentatively, D is TRBD2 (5 bases). Trimming removed 3 bases at V and 4 bases at J, with 10 bases between. Germline V CDR1 and CDR2: LGHDT, YNNKEL (reference sequence). This CDR3 is 14 amino acids long. The DNA for the CDR3 is TGTGCCAGCAGCCAGGCGGGTCGTTACAATGAGCAGTTCTTC. Residues: CASSQAGRYNEQFF.

This clone was recorded only once. The chain uses TRBV30 and TRBJ2-7; tentatively, D is TRBD1 (5 bases). Germline V gives CDR1 GTSNPN, CDR2 SVGIG (reference sequence). This CDR3 contains 13 residues. The V gene lost 3 bases and the J gene lost 4 bases, with 13 bases spanning the gap. CDR3 sequence (DNA): TGTGCCTGGAGAAAGGGGATGAGGTACGAGCAGTACTTC. Residues: CAWRKGMRYEQYF.

The chain carries TRBV28 and TRBJ1-1; D is unresolved. This CDR3 region has 12 residues. CDR1 MDHEN and CDR2 SYDVKM come from the germline V gene. V was shortened by 6 bases and J by 6 bases, with 11 bases between the two germline ends. CDR3 protein: CASSPLGSEAFF. The CDR3 DNA follows: TGTGCCAGCAGCCCGCTTGGATCTGAAGCTTTCTTT.

This clone was found a few times. The chain employs TRBV7-7 and TRBJ2-2; TRBD1 agrees at 11 bases. In germline, CDR1 is SSHAT, CDR2 FNYEAQ (reference sequence). V was pared by 10 bases and J by 7 bases, with 2 bases of the junction left unmatched. This CDR3 contains 12 residues. The chain's CDR3 is CATGTGGGELFF. The CDR3 DNA sequence: TGTGCCACAGGGACAGGGGGCGGGGAGCTGTTTTTT.

This clone was seen once. The rearrangement links TRBV19 to TRBJ1-5, with TRBD1 as a possible D gene (5 bases). Trimming cost V 5 bases and J 4 bases, with 15 bases left between them. The CDR3 is 15 amino acids. From germline, CDR1 is LNHDA and CDR2 SQIVND (reference sequence). The CDR3 sequence: CASSQGGTRNQPQHF. CDR3 bases: TGTGCCAGTAGTCAGGGCGGGACCCGGAATCAGCCCCAGCATTTT.

V is TRBV27 and J is TRBJ2-1; TRBD2 agrees at 7 bases. The V and J ends lost 6 bases and 10 bases, in that order; junction bases with no gene match: 15. The CDR3 has 15 residues. Germline V gives CDR1 MNHEY, CDR2 SMNVEV (reference sequence). CDR3 amino acids: CASSSRLASLWEQFF. The CDR3 nucleotides read TGTGCCAGCAGCTCAAGACTAGCTTCCCTTTGGGAGCAGTTCTTC.

CDR3 in amino acids: CASSFESYGYTF. For the CDR3, the DNA is TGTGCCAGCAGCTTCGAGAGCTATGGCTACACCTTC. This chain links TRBV6-2 or TRBV6-3 with TRBJ1-2; D not resolved. The V gene lost 6 bases and the J gene lost 4 bases, with 9 bases spanning the gap. The germline V gene has CDR1 MNHEY and CDR2 SVGEGT. The CDR3 extends over 12 amino acids.

This clone was counted a single time. Additional DNA sequences in this sample encode the identical CDR3. The rearrangement joins TRBV11-2 to TRBJ2-2; TRBD2 matches at 10 bases. This CDR3 has 17 amino acids. J was trimmed by 0 bases and V by 4 bases; bases with no gene match: 5. Germline CDR1 reads SGHAT; CDR2 reads FQNNGV. CDR3 nucleotide sequence: TGTGCCAGCAGCTCCAGGACTAGCGGCACGAACACCGGGGAGCTGTTTTTT. Protein sequence: CASSSRTSGTNTGELFF.

V gene TRBV5-4 combines with J gene TRBJ2-7; 9 bases match TRBD1. The J segment lost 2 bases and the V segment lost 0 bases, leaving 6 bases of the junction unmatched. Germline V lookup: CDR1 SGHNT, CDR2 YYREEE (reference sequence). CDR3 size: 16 residues. The CDR3 DNA is TGTGCCAGCAGCTTGGGGCCGACAGGGGGGACCTACGAGCAGTACTTC. This codes for CASSLGPTGGTYEQYF.

DNA of the CDR3: TGTGCCAGCAGCTTAGAGACAGGGTCTAATCAACAGCAGTTCTTC. This translates into CASSLETGSNQQQFF. The V call is TRBV11-2, the J call TRBJ2-1; 7 positions match TRBD1. This CDR3 spans 15 amino acids. CDR1 is SGHAT, CDR2 FQNNGV, per germline. Trimming removed 0 bases from V and 11 bases from J; junction bases left unmatched: 10.

The chain is built from TRBV7-2 and TRBJ2-1; D may correspond to TRBD1 or TRBD2 (5 bases each). Per the germline V gene, CDR1 is SGHTA and CDR2 is FQGNSA. V lost 2 bases, J lost 7 bases, and 18 bases lay in between. The CDR3 is 16 amino acids. The CDR3 DNA reads as TGTGCCAGCAGCTTATCCGCTACTAGGGGATCGAATGAGCAGTTCTTC. Translating it yields CASSLSATRGSNEQFF.

This chain connects TRBV5-1 to TRBJ2-2, with D perhaps TRBD1 (7 bases). Trimming cost V 3 bases and J 2 bases, with 14 bases left between them. The CDR3 extends over 16 amino acids. Germline CDR1 is SGHRS and CDR2 is YFSETQ. The CDR3 DNA follows: TGCGCCAGCAGCTCGACGGGGGACAGCAACACCGGGGAGCTGTTTTTT. This gives the protein CASSSTGDSNTGELFF.